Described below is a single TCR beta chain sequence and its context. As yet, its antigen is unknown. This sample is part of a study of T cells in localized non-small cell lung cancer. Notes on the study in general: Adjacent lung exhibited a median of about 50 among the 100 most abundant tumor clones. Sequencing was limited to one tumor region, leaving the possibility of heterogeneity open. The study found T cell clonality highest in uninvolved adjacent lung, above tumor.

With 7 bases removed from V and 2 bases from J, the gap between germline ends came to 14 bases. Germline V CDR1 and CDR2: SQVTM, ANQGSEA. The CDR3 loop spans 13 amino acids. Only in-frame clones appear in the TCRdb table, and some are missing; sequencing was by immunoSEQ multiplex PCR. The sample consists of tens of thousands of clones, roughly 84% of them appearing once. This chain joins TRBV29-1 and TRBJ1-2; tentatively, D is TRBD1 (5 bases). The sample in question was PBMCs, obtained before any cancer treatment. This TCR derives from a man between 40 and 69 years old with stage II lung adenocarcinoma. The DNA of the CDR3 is TGCAGCGCAAGGGACGCCAGAAACTATGGCTACACCTTC. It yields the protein CSARDARNYGYTF. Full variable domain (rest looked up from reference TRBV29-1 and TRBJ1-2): SAVISQKPSRDICQRGTSLTIQCQVDSQVTMMFWYRQQPGQSLTLIATANQGSEATYESGFVIDKFPISRPNLTFSTLTVSNMSPEDSSIYLCSARDARNYGYTFGSGTRLTVV.